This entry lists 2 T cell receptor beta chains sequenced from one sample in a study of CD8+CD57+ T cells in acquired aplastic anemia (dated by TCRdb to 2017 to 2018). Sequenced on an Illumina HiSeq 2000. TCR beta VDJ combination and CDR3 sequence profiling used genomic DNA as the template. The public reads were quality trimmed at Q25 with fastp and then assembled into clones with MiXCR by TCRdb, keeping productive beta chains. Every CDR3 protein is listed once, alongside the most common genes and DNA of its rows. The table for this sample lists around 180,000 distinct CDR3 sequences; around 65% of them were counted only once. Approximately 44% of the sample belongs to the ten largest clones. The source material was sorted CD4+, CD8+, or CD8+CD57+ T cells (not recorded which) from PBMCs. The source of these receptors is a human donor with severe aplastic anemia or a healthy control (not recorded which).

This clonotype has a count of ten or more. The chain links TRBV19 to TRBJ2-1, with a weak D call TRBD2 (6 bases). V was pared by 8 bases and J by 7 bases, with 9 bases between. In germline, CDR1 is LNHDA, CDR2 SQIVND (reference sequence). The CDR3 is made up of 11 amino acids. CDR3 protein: CASGDWNEQFF. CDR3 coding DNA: TGTGCCAGTGGGGACTGGAATGAGCAGTTCTTC.

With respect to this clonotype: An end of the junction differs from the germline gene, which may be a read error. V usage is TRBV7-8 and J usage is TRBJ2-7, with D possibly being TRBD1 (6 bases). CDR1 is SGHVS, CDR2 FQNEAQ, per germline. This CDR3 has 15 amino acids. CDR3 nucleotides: TGCGCCAGCAGCTTAGATCGGACAGAGTCCTACGAGCAGTACTTC. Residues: CASSLDRTESYEQYF.